These 18 T cell receptor beta chains came from one sample sequenced in a study of T cell repertoires in cytomegalovirus infection. TCRdb recomputed calls from the reads with MiXCR, one row per CDR3 protein. Here the sample spans approximately 500,000 distinct CDR3 sequences, 16% being singletons. What was sequenced was CD8+ T cells from PBMCs. The receptors originated from a human donor in good health (CMV status not recorded). Some clones in this sample may be carry-over from other donors' samples.

This clonotype was seen a few times. The chain employs TRBV11-2 and TRBJ2-7, with TRBD1 identical over 7 bases. The CDR3 consists of 15 residues. CDR1 and CDR2 from the germline V gene are SGHAT and FQNNGV. The V and J ends lost 5 bases and 2 bases, in that order; junction bases with no gene match: 9. The CDR3 region is CASSTRDSSTYEQYF. The CDR3 DNA is TGTGCCAGCAGCACCCGGGACAGTTCCACCTACGAGCAGTACTTC.

This clonotype occurred many times. V and J are TRBV6-1 and TRBJ2-1; tentative D call: TRBD2 (6 bases). This CDR3 contains 14 residues. Germline V gene data show CDR1 as MNHNS and CDR2 as SASEGT. The ends were cut back, 5 bases at V and 2 bases at J, with 10 bases in the middle. CDR3 residues: CASSPPSAYNEQFF. The CDR3 DNA reads as TGTGCCAGCAGTCCTCCTAGCGCCTACAATGAGCAGTTCTTC.

This clonotype was counted many times. The CDR3 DNA sequence: TGTGCCAGCAGCGAGGGGACGCCTGGGGATAATTCACCCCTCCACTTT. Protein product: CASSEGTPGDNSPLHF. The V gene is TRBV7-8, the J gene TRBJ1-6, with a tentative D call TRBD1 (5 bases). Germline values: CDR1 SGHVS, CDR2 FQNEAQ. The V end lost 5 bases, the J end lost 5 bases, and 16 bases lay between the germline ends. The CDR3 runs 16 residues.

The CDR3 protein is CASSGTAGSNQPQHF. The DNA of the CDR3 is TGTGCCAGCAGCGGGACAGCCGGTAGCAATCAGCCCCAGCATTTT. This chain uses TRBV2 with TRBJ1-5; 7 nucleotides match TRBD1. This CDR3 comprises 15 residues. Losses at the gene ends were 6 bases for V and 0 bases for J; bases not matched to a gene: 5. CDR1 is SNHLY and CDR2 is FYNNEI in the germline V gene.

This clonotype appeared a few times. J is TRBJ1-4 and V is TRBV6-6; D gene ambiguous. Germline CDR1 and CDR2: MNHNY and SVGAGI (reference sequence). The V gene lost 5 bases and the J gene lost 4 bases, with 5 bases spanning the gap. The CDR3 contains 12 residues. The CDR3 sequence is CASSAFNEKLFF. DNA for the CDR3: TGTGCCAGCAGTGCCTTTAATGAAAAACTGTTTTTT.

This clonotype was counted between two and nine times. The rearrangement joins TRBV28 to TRBJ2-7; D is unresolved. Trimming removed 2 bases at V and 7 bases at J, with 18 bases between. This CDR3 contains 15 residues. Germline loops: CDR1 MDHEN, CDR2 SYDVKM. CDR3 loop: CASSLVAPSDVEQYF. In DNA, the CDR3 is TGTGCCAGCAGTTTAGTGGCGCCCTCGGACGTGGAGCAGTACTTC.

J is TRBJ2-2 and V is TRBV9, with TRBD1 matching 7 bases. Germline CDR1 reads SGDLS; CDR2 reads YYNGEE. The CDR3 runs 14 residues. V shed 1 base and J 8 bases; nucleotides not matched to a gene: 5. The CDR3, as DNA: TGTGCCAGCAGCGTAACAGGGGATTCTGGGGAGCTGTTTTTT. Translating it yields CASSVTGDSGELFF.

This clonotype was counted many times. The V gene is TRBV25-1, the J gene TRBJ2-7; 7 nucleotides match TRBD2. The ends lost 8 bases at V and 2 bases at J; junction bases unmatched: 3. CDR1 is MGHDK, CDR2 SYGVNS, per germline. The length of the CDR3 is 12 residues. In DNA, the CDR3 is TGTGCCAGCCGGGAGGACGCCTACGAGCAGTACTTC. Translated, it gives CASREDAYEQYF.

This clonotype has at least ten counts. The rearrangement joins TRBV6-6 to TRBJ2-1; D is perhaps TRBD1 or TRBD2 (5 bases each). Looked up from germline, CDR1 is MNHNY and CDR2 is SVGAGI (reference sequence). The ends were cut back, 0 bases at V and 2 bases at J, with 11 bases in the middle. The CDR3 is 16 residues long. CDR3 sequence reads: CASSYSEEQAYNEQFF. For the CDR3, the DNA is TGTGCCAGCAGTTACTCGGAGGAACAGGCCTACAATGAGCAGTTCTTC.

Notes on this clonotype: A much larger clone lies a single base off, so this may be a read error. No conserved phenylalanine or tryptophan ends this CDR3, so it is likely a read error. V is TRBV12-3 or TRBV12-4 and J is TRBJ2-1; tentative D call: TRBD2 (6 bases). The CDR3 has 14 residues. Trimming took 6 bases from V and 4 from J, leaving 13 bases between them. The CDR3 bases are TGTGCCAGCAGGACTAGTTTCCAATACAATGAGCAGTTCTTA. It translates to CASRTSFQYNEQFL.

This clonotype has just a few counts. This rearrangement joins TRBV7-9 to TRBJ2-1, with 12 bases that match TRBD2. Germline V lookup: CDR1 SEHNR, CDR2 FQNEAQ (reference sequence). The CDR3 is 17 amino acids. J gave up 0 bases and V 4 bases, and 4 bases lay outside the gene matches. The CDR3 bases are TGTGCCAGCAGCTCGACTAGCGGGGGAAGCTCCTACAATGAGCAGTTCTTC. Residues: CASSSTSGGSSYNEQFF.

On this clonotype itself: The junction differs from germline at one of its ends, possibly a read error. The rearrangement uses TRBV3-1 and TRBJ1-6; D is unresolved. This CDR3 contains 18 residues. Germline V CDR1 and CDR2: LGHDT, YNNKEL (reference sequence). For the CDR3, the DNA is TGTGTCAGCAGCCAAGTGATATTGGGCCCTATGTATAATTCACCCCTCCACTTT. Encoded protein: CVSSQVILGPMYNSPLHF.

This clonotype was seen only a few times. The chain couples TRBV2 to TRBJ1-2; TRBD1 matches 7 bases. The ends lost 10 bases at V and 5 bases at J; junction bases unmatched: 7. CDR3 length equals 12 residues. CDR1 is SNHLY, CDR2 FYNNEI, per germline. The CDR3 DNA is TGTGCCACCTCGACGACAGGGTATGGCTACACCTTC. This encodes CATSTTGYGYTF.

This clonotype was observed at least ten times. The genes are TRBV6-1 and TRBJ2-4; tentative D call: TRBD1 (5 bases). Germline CDR1 is MNHNS and CDR2 is SASEGT. The ends were cut back, 4 bases at V and 0 bases at J, with 13 bases in the middle. The CDR3 is 16 amino acids. CDR3: CASSGQGWLAKNIQYF. For the CDR3, the DNA is TGTGCCAGCAGTGGCCAGGGATGGCTAGCCAAAAACATTCAGTACTTC.

This clonotype came up a few times. V usage is TRBV4-1 and J usage is TRBJ2-3; 14 nucleotides agree with TRBD2. The junction had 11 bases not matched to a gene; V was cut back by 3 bases and J by 3 bases. The germline V gene encodes CDR1 MGHRA and CDR2 YSYEKL. The CDR3 is 19 amino acids. The DNA for the CDR3 is TGCGCCAGCAGCCACCCGGGACTAGCGGGGGAACTAGCAACAGATACGCAGTATTTT. It is translated as CASSHPGLAGELATDTQYF.

This clonotype was detected ten times or more. The chain couples TRBV4-2 to TRBJ2-3, with 8 bases identical to TRBD1. The CDR3 is made up of 18 amino acids. V was clipped by 0 bases and J by 2 bases; unmatched bases: 10. Germline CDR1 is LGHNA and CDR2 is YNFKEQ. The CDR3 spells CASSQEEAQGGHTDTQYF. The CDR3 DNA is TGTGCCAGCAGCCAAGAAGAGGCACAGGGGGGTCACACAGATACGCAGTATTTT.

The chain links TRBV6-8 to TRBJ2-7, with a possible D match to TRBD1 (6 bases). Germline V gene sequence: CDR1 MNHGY, CDR2 SAAAGT. The CDR3 runs 14 residues. Trimming removed 5 bases at V and 1 base at J, with 12 bases between. This CDR3 is CASSAGQSSYEQYF. The CDR3 region has the DNA TGTGCCAGCAGTGCCGGACAGAGTTCCTACGAGCAGTACTTC.

This rearrangement joins TRBV30 to TRBJ1-1; TRBD1 aligns across 8 bases. CDR1 is GTSNPN and CDR2 is SVGIG in the germline V gene (reference sequence). V lost 5 bases and J lost 1; bases outside the gene matches: 3. The CDR3 totals 13 residues. CDR3 loop: CAWATGANTEAFF. CDR3 sequence (DNA): TGTGCCTGGGCGACAGGGGCGAACACTGAAGCTTTCTTT.